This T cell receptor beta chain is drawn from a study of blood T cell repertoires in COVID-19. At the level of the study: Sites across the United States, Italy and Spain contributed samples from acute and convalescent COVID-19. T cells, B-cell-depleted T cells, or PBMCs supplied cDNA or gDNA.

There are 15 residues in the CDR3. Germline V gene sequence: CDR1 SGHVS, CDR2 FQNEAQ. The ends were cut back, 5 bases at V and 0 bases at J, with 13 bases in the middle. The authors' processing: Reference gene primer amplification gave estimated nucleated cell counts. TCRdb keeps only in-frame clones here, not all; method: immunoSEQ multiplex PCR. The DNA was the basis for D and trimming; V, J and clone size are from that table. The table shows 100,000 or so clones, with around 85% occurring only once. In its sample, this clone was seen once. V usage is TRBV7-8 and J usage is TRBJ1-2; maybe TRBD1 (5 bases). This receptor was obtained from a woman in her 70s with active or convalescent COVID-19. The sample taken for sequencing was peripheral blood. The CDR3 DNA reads TGTGCCAGCAGCCTTCGACAGACCACTAACTATGGCTACACCTTC. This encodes CASSLRQTTNYGYTF.